In this sample, the clone carrying this TCR beta chain turned up once. These data come from a study of cytomegalovirus exposure and HLA in healthy donors. In the study overall: Unique TCRs from HLA-typed donors, approximately 80 million of them, were held in an early data release.

This CDR3 spans 14 amino acids. The ends lost 0 bases at V and 1 base at J; junction bases unmatched: 0. Primers for the PCR totalled 60 Vbeta and 13 Jbeta. Assay used: immunoSEQ multiplex PCR; TCRdb lists only in-frame clones, some missing. The sample has 120,000 or so clones; 60% to 85% are singletons. This TCR was sampled from a female donor in good health and CMV-seronegative. The V gene is TRBV5-3, the J gene TRBJ1-1, with TRBD1 matching 7 bases. TRBV5-3 has ORF status, its function being uncertain. Sequencing input: PBMCs. CDR3 DNA sequence: TGTGCCAGAAGCTTGGGGACAGGGAACACTGAAGCTTTCTTT. Protein sequence: CARSLGTGNTEAFF.